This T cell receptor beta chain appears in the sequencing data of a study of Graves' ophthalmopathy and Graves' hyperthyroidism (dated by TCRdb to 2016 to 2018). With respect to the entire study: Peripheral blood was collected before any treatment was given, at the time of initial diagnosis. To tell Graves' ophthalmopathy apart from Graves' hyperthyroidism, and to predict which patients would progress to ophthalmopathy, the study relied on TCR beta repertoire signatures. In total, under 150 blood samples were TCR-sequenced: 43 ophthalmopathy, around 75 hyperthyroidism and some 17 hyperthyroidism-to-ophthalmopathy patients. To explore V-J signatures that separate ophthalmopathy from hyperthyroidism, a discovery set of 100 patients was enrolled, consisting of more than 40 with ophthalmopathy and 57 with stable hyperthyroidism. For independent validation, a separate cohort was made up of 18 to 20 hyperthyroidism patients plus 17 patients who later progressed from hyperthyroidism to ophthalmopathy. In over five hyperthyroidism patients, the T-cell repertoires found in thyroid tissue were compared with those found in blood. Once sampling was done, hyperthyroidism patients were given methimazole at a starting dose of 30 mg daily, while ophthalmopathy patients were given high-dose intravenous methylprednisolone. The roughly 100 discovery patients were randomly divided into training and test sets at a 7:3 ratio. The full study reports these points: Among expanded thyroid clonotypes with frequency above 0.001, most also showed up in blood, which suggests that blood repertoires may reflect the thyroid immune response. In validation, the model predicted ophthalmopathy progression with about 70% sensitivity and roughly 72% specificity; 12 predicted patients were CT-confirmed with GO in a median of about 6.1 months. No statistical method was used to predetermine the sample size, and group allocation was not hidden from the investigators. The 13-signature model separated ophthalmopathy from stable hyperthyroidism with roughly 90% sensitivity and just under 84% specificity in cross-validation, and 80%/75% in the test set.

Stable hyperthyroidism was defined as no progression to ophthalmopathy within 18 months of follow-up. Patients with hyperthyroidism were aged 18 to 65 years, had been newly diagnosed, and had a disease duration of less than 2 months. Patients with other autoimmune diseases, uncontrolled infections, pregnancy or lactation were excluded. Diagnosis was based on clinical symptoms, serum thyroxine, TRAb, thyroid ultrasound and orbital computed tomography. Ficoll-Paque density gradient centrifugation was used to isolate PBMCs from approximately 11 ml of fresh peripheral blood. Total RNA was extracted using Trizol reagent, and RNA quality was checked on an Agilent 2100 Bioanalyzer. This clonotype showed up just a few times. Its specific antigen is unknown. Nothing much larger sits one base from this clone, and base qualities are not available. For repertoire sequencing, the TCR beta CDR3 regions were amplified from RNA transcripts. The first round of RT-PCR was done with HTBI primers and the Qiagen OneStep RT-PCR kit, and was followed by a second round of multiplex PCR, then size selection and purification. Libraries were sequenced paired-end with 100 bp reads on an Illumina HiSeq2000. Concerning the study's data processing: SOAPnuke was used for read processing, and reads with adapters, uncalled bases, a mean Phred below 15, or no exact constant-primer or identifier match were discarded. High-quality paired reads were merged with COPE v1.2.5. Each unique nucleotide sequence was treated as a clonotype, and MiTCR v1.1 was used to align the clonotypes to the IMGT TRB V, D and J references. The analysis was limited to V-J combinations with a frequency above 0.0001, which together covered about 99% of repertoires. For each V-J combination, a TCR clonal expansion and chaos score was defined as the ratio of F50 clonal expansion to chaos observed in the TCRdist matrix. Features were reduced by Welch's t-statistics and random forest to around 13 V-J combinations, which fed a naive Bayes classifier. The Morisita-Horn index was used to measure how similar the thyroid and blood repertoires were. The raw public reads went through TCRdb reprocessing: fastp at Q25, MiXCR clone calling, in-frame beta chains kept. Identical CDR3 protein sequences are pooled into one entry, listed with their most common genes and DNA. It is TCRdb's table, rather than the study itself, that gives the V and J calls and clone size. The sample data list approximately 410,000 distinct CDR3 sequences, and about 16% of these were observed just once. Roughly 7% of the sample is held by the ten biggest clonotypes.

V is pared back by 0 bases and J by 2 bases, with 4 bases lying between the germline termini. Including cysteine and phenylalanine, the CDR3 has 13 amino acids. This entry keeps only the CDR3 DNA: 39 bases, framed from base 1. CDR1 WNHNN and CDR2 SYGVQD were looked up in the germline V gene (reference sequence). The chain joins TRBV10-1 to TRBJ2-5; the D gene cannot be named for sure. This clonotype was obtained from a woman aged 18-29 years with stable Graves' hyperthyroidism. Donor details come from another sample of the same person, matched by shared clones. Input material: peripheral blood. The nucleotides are TGCGCCAGCAGTGAGTCCGGGCAAGAGACCCAGTACTTC. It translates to CASSESGQETQYF.